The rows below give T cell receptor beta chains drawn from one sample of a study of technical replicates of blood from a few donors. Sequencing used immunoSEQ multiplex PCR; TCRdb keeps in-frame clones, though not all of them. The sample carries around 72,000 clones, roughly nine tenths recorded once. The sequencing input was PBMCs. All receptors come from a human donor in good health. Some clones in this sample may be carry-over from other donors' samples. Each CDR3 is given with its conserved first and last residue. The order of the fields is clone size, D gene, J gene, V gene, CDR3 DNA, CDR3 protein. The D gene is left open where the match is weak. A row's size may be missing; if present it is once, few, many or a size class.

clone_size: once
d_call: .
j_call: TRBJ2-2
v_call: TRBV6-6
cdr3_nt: TGTGCCAGCAGTTTCCAGGGTTATACCGGGGAGCTGTTTTTT
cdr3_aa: CASSFQGYTGELFF

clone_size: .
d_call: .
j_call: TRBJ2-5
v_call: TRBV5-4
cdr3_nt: TGTGCCAGCAGCTTGTTTCGGGGCGAGGAGGGGACCCAGTACTTC
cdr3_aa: CASSLFRGEEGTQYF

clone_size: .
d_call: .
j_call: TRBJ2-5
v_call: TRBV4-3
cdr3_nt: TGCGCCAGCAGCCAAGGTAATCGTCCCGTTGAAGAGACCCAGTACTTC
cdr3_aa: CASSQGNRPVEETQYF

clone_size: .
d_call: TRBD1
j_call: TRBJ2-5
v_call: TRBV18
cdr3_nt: TGTGCCAGCTCACAGGGCGCGGGACAGGGCTTAGAGACCCAGTACTTC
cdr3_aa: CASSQGAGQGLETQYF

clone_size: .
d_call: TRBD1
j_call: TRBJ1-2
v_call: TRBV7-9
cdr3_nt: TGTGCCAGCACCTGGACAGGGGGCTTCTTCTATGGCTACACCTTC
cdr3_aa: CASTWTGGFFYGYTF

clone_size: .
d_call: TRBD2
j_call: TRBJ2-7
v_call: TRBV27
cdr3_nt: TGTGCCAGCAGTTCATATCCGGGACTAGCGGGTGAGCAGTACTTC
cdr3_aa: CASSSYPGLAGEQYF

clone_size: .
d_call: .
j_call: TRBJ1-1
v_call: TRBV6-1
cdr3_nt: TGTGCCAGCAGTGTAGGACTCGGCGGAGCTTTCTTT
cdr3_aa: CASSVGLGGAFF

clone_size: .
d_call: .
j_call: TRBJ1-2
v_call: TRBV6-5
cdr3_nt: TGTGCCAGCAGTTACTCGAAAAATAGGGGAGGAGGCTACACCTTC
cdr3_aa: CASSYSKNRGGGYTF

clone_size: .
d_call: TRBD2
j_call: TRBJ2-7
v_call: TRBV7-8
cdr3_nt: TGTGCCAGCAGCTTAGTGGCGGGAGGACCCAGCTCCTACGAGCAGTACTTC
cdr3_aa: CASSLVAGGPSSYEQYF

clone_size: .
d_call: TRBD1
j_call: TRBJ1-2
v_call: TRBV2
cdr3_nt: TGTGCCAGCAGTGAAACCGGGACAGTTAACTATGGCTACACCTTC
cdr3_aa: CASSETGTVNYGYTF

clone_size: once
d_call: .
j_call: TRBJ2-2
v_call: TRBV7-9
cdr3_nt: TGTGCCAGCAGCCCGGGGGTCACCGGGGAGCTGTTTTTT
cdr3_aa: CASSPGVTGELFF

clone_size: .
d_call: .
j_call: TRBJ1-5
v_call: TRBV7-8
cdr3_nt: TGTGCCAGCAGCTTAGCGTGGCAGATCAATCAGCCCCAGCATTTT
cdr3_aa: CASSLAWQINQPQHF

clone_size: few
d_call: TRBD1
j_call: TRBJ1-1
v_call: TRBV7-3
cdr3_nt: TGTGCCAGCAGCTTAGGGACAGGGACTGAAGCTTTCTTT
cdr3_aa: CASSLGTGTEAFF

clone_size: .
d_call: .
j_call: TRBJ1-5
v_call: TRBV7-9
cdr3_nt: TGTGCCAGCGCTGGGGGGGGGAGCAATCAGCCCCAGCATTTT
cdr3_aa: CASAGGGSNQPQHF

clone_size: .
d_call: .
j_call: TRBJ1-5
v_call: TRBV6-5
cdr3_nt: TGTGCCAGCAGTGGACAACCCGATAGCAATCAGCCCCAGCATTTT
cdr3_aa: CASSGQPDSNQPQHF

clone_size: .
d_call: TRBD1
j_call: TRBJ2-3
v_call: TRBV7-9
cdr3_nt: TGTGCCAGCCCTGAGACAGGGGGGGCCACAGATACGCAGTATTTT
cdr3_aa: CASPETGGATDTQYF

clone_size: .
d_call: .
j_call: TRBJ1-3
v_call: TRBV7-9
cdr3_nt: TGTGCCAGCAGCTTAGTCCTGAGCTCTGGAAACACCATATATTTT
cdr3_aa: CASSLVLSSGNTIYF

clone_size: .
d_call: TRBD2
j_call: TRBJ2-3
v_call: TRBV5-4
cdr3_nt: TGTGCCAGCAGTACGACTAGCCGAAACACAGATACGCAGTATTTT
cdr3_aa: CASSTTSRNTDTQYF

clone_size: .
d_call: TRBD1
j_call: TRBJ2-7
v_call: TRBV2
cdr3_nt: TGTGCCAGCAGTACCACCGGGACAGGGTCGTACGAGCAGTACTTC
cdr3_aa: CASSTTGTGSYEQYF

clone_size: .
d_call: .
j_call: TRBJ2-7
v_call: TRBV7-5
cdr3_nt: TGTGTCAGAACTCAGGGCCACGAGCAGTACTTC
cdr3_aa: CVRTQGHEQYF

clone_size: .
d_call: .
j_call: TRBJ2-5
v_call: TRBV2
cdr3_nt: TGTGCCAGCGGGACTGTAATGACCAAAGAGACCCAGTACTTC
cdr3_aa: CASGTVMTKETQYF

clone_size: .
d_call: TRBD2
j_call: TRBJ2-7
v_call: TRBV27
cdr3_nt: TGTGCCAGCAGGAGGACTAGCGGGGGCTACTACGAGCAGTACTTC
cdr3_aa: CASRRTSGGYYEQYF

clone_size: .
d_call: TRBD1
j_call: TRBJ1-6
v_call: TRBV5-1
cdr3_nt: TGCGCCAGCAGCGAAATGGGACAGGTGGAGTCACCCCTCCACTTT
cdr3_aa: CASSEMGQVESPLHF

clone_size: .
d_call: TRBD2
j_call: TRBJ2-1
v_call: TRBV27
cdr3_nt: TGTGCCAGCAGTGGAATAGCGGGGGGGCCGTTCTTC
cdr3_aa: CASSGIAGGPFF

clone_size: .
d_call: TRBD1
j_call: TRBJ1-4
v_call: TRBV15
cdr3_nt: TGTGCCACCAGCGGGACAGAAACCGAAAAACTGTTTTTT
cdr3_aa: CATSGTETEKLFF

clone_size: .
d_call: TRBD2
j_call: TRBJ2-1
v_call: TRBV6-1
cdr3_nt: TGTGCCAGCAGTGATGGTAGCGGGAGAGGTGAGCAGTTCTTC
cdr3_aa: CASSDGSGRGEQFF

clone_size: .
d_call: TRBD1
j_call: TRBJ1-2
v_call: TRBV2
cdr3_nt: TGTGCCAGCAGTGGGACAGGGGTGATTTCTGAGAATAACTATGGCTACACCTTC
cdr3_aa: CASSGTGVISENNYGYTF

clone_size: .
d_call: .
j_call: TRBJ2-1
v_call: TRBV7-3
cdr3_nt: TGTGCCAGCAGCCCCACCCGAGGAGGACAGACGTACAATGAGCAGTTCTTC
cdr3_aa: CASSPTRGGQTYNEQFF

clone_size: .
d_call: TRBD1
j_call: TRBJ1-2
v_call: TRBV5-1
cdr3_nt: TGCGCCAGCAGCTCGGGGGGACAGGGGGACTATGGCTACACCTTC
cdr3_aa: CASSSGGQGDYGYTF